This TCR beta chain emerged from a study of blood T cell repertoires in COVID-19. The CDR3 is 14 amino acids. CDR1 is GTSNPN, CDR2 SVGIG, per germline (reference sequence). Trimming removed 1 base at V and 5 bases at J, with 12 bases between. The method was immunoSEQ multiplex PCR; TCRdb's version includes in-frame clones alone and lacks a portion of them. The data hold approximately 200,000 clones, with 75% to 85% observed a single time. The source material was PBMCs or T cells enriched from blood (not recorded which). This receptor was identified in a woman aged 40-49 years with acute COVID-19. This chain joins TRBV30 and TRBJ1-5; possible D gene TRBD1, 5 bases. The CDR3 coding sequence is TGTGCCTGGAGTGCCGGCAGGGCGGATCAGCCCCAGCATTTT. It codes for CAWSAGRADQPQHF.